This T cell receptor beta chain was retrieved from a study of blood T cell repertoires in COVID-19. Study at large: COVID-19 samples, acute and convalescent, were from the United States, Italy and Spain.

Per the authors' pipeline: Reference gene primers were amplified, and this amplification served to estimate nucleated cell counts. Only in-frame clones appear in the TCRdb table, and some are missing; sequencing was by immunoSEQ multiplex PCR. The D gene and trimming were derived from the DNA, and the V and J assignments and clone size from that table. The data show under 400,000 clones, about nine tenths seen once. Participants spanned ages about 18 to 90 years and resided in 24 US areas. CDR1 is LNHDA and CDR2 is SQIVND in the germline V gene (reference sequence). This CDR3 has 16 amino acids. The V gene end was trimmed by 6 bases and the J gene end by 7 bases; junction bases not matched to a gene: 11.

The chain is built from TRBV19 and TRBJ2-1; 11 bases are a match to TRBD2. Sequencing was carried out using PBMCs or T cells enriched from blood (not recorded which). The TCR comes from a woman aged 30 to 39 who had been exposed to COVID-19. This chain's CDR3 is CASSPPGLAGLNEQFF. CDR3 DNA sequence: TGTGCCAGTAGCCCACCTGGACTAGCGGGCCTAAATGAGCAGTTCTTC. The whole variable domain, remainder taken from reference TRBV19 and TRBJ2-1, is DGGITQSPKYLFRKEGQNVTLSCEQNLNHDAMYWYRQDPGQGLRLIYYSQIVNDFQKGDIAEGYSVSREKKESFPLTVTSAQKNPTAFYLCASSPPGLAGLNEQFFGPGTRLTVL.